This T cell receptor beta chain came from a study of T cells in Graves' hyperthyroidism and ophthalmopathy. Study outcomes and limitations: Most clonotypes expanded in thyroid above 0.001 were likewise present in blood.

RNA transcripts served as the template for amplifying TCR beta CDR3 regions. Using the HTBI primer set, a first-round RT-PCR was run on the TCR CDR3. TCRdb redid the calling of the multiplex PCR reads with MiXCR, one entry per CDR3 protein. Here the sample spans more than 550,000 distinct CDR3 sequences, 17% being singletons. A note on this clonotype: Antigen: not known.

Graves' hyperthyroidism was deemed stable absent ophthalmopathy progression within 18 months. It was 8 to 10 ml of fresh peripheral blood that supplied the PBMCs. The CDR3 has 16 amino acids. Germline CDR1 and CDR2: SQVTM and ANQGSEA. V was clipped by 7 bases and J by 5 bases; unmatched bases: 13. The TCR was taken from a man aged 50 to 59 with Graves' hyperthyroidism. Sequenced input: blood. This chain joins TRBV29-1 and TRBJ2-2, with TRBD1 identical over 10 bases. This CDR3 reads CSALGPGQGFTGELFF. DNA for the CDR3: TGCAGCGCCCTTGGACCGGGACAGGGGTTTACCGGGGAGCTGTTTTTT.